Presented here are 9 T cell receptor beta chains from one specimen sequenced in a study of OX40 agonist ivuxolimab in advanced cancers. Clones were read by immunoSEQ multiplex PCR, and TCRdb kept only the in-frame ones, dropping some. This table has roughly 120,000 clones, roughly 87% appearing once. Material: CD4+ or CD8+ T cells sorted from blood, obtained in a trial of the OX40 agonist ivuxolimab. These TCRs come from an adult with an advanced solid tumor such as melanoma, head and neck, liver or kidney cancer.

The CDR3 DNA follows: TGTGCCAGCAGCTTAGCCTTAAGGGCCCCTCAAGAGACCCAGTACTTC. Protein sequence: CASSLALRAPQETQYF. The chain is built from TRBV7-2 and TRBJ2-5; unclear D gene. With 0 bases removed from V and 2 bases from J, the gap between germline ends came to 13 bases. The germline V gene encodes CDR1 SGHTA and CDR2 FQGNSA. The CDR3 is made up of 16 amino acids.

This clone appeared many times. Additional DNA sequences in this sample encode the identical CDR3. The chain recombines TRBV4-1 with TRBJ1-5; D uncertain. In germline, CDR1 is MGHRA, CDR2 YSYEKL. The CDR3 loop spans 16 amino acids. V lost 7 bases, J lost 2 bases, and 18 bases lay in between. The DNA for the CDR3 is TGCGCCAGCACCACCCACCCAGCCCGCGGCAATCAGCCCCAGCATTTT. This gives the protein CASTTHPARGNQPQHF.

J is TRBJ2-5 and V is TRBV6-5, with 13 positions matching TRBD2. Germline V gene sequence: CDR1 MNHEY, CDR2 SVGAGI. The CDR3 length is 16 residues. With 4 bases clipped from V and 5 bases from J, the junction kept 7 bases outside the gene matches. The DNA for the CDR3 is TGTGCCAGCAGTTCCCTGACTAGCGGGGGGAGGGAGACCCAGTACTTC. It yields the protein CASSSLTSGGRETQYF.

The rearrangement links TRBV9 to TRBJ1-2; D may be TRBD1 (6 bases). From germline, CDR1 is SGDLS and CDR2 YYNGEE. The ends were cut back, 1 base at V and 5 bases at J, with 15 bases in the middle. The CDR3 sequence is 15 residues long. The CDR3 is CASSVMDRTGYGYTF. The CDR3, as DNA: TGTGCCAGCAGCGTAATGGACAGAACCGGATATGGCTACACCTTC.

The chain couples TRBV7-3 to TRBJ2-3, with no clear D. The V and J ends lost 0 bases and 3 bases respectively, with 16 bases between them. Germline V gene lookup returns CDR1 SGHTA and CDR2 FQGTGA. The CDR3 has 17 residues. CDR3 sequence reads: CASSLTLDARTTDTQYF. The CDR3, as DNA: TGTGCCAGCAGCTTAACTTTGGACGCCCGAACGACAGATACGCAGTATTTT. The full variable domain, its missing parts supplied by reference TRBV7-3 and TRBJ2-3, is GAGVSQTPSNKVTEKGKYVELRCDPISGHTALYWYRQSLGQGPEFLIYFQGTGAADDSGLPNDRFFAVRPEGSVSTLKIQRTERGDSAVYLCASSLTLDARTTDTQYFGPGTRLTVL.

The gene calls are TRBV28 and TRBJ1-2; no clear D gene. The CDR3 totals 13 residues. The V end lost 7 bases, the J end lost 2 bases, and 11 bases lay between the germline ends. The germline V gene encodes CDR1 MDHEN and CDR2 SYDVKM. CDR3 bases: TGTGCCAGCACTTGGAAGGGAAACTATGGCTACACCTTC. Protein product: CASTWKGNYGYTF.

The rearrangement links TRBV28 to TRBJ1-5, with D unresolved. CDR3 length: 12 residues. Germline CDR1 MDHEN, CDR2 SYDVKM. DNA for the CDR3: TGTGTCTCGGGAATTAGCAATCAGCCCCAGCATTTT. Translating gives CVSGISNQPQHF.

The chain joins TRBV29-1 to TRBJ2-7; D not certain. Germline lookup yields CDR1 SQVTM and CDR2 ANQGSEA. CDR3 size: 11 residues. V lost 4 bases and J lost 7, with 11 bases in between. In nucleotides, the CDR3 is TGCAGCGTTGTGACCGGCGAGGAGCAGTACTTC. Translated, it gives CSVVTGEEQYF.

This CDR3 is CASSMIGAGTPRGETQYF. DNA for the CDR3: TGTGCCAGTAGTATGATTGGAGCCGGGACACCCCGCGGAGAGACCCAGTACTTC. This sequence joins TRBV19 and TRBJ2-5, with a tentative D call TRBD1 (6 bases). The CDR3 covers 18 residues. The V gene's germline CDR1 is LNHDA and CDR2 SQIVND (reference sequence). V lost 3 bases and J 4 bases, leaving 24 bases between the germline ends.